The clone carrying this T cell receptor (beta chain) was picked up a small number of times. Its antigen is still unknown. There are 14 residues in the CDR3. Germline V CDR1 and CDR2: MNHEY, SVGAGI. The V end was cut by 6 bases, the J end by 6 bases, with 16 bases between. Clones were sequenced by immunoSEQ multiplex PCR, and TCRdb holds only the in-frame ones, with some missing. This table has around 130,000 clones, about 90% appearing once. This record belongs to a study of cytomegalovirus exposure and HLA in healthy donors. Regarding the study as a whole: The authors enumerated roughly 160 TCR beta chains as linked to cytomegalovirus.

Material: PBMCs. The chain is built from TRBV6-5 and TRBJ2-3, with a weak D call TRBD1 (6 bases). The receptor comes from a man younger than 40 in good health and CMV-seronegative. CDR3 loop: CASSRDRSVDTQYF. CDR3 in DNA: TGTGCCAGCAGCCGAGACAGGTCGGTCGATACGCAGTATTTT.